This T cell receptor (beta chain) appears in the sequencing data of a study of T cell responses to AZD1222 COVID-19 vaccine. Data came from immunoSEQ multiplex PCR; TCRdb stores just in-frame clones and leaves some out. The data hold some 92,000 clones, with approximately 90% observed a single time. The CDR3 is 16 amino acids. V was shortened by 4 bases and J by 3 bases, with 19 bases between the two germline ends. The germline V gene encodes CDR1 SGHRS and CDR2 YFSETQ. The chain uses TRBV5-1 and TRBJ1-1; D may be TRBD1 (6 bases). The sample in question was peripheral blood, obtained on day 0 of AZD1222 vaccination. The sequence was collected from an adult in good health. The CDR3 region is CASSLGNREGHTEAFF. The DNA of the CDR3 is TGCGCCAGCAGCCTCGGAAACAGGGAAGGGCACACTGAAGCTTTCTTT.